This T cell receptor beta chain derives from a study of T cells in Graves' hyperthyroidism and ophthalmopathy. About this clonotype: A read error may produce the germline difference seen at one junction end.

Using RNA transcripts as the source, TCR beta CDR3 regions were amplified. First-round RT-PCR with HTBI primers amplified the TCR CDR3 region. In TCRdb, the multiplex PCR reads were re-called with MiXCR into one record per CDR3 protein. Here the sample spans 600,000 or so distinct CDR3 sequences, roughly 15% being singletons. The CDR3 is 18 residues long. Germline CDR1 and CDR2: MDHEN and SYDVKM. Sequenced: blood. V usage is TRBV28 and J usage is TRBJ1-4, with 7 bases aligning to TRBD1. The clonotype comes from a woman aged 30 to 39 with Graves' hyperthyroidism. The chain's CDR3 is CTSSTPTGIGGPNEKLFF. The CDR3 region has the DNA TGTACCAGCAGTACACCGACAGGGATTGGAGGACCTAATGAAAAACTGTTTTTT.